There are a few counts of the clone carrying this T cell receptor (beta chain). What it binds is unknown. Once obtained from cultured CD4+ T cells, the DNA was sequenced using the Oncomine TCR Beta short-read assay. TCRdb passed the PCR reads through MiXCR, listing each CDR3 protein once. The sample records just under 20,000 distinct CDR3 sequences, 40% to 50% being singletons. Trimming took 0 bases from V and 3 from J, leaving 3 bases between them. The CDR3 is 12 amino acids. The germline gives CDR1 DFQATT, CDR2 SNEGSKA (reference sequence). Treatment described: roughly 11-day PBMC culture with coronavirus spike peptide pools or control peptides (ViraFEST assay). Once peptide pools had expanded antigen-specific T cells, ViraFEST sequenced TCRs. The sample comes from a study of vaccination and CD4 T cells after COVID-19. Study in general: Overlapping spike peptides of SARS-CoV-2, HCoV-NL63, HCoV-OC43 and HCoV-229E were used, and cells were stimulated with them. Overall study results and limits: It was found that, in convalescent patients, 304 of 307 vaccine-specific clones were spike mono-reactive.

The sequenced sample was CD4+ T cells from blood, cultured in vitro, obtained before SARS-CoV-2 vaccination. This clonotype was obtained from a human donor who had recovered from COVID-19. The rearrangement links TRBV20-1 to TRBJ1-3; D ambiguous. As DNA, the CDR3 is TGCAGTGCTAGAGATGATGGAAACACCATATATTTT. It is translated as CSARDDGNTIYF.